This T cell receptor (beta chain) was recovered during a study of blood T cell repertoires in COVID-19 (dated by TCRdb to the early 2020s). About the study as a whole: Samples covering the acute and convalescent phases of COVID-19 were provided by collaborators in the United States, Italy and Spain. Deeply sampled blood TCRbeta repertoires from subjects exposed to, actively infected with, or recovered from COVID-19 were included in the dataset. The prospective study material was composed of cDNA or gDNA derived from T cells, B-cell-depleted T cells, or PBMCs. Where available, HLA class I and class II types were obtained from metadata supplied by the sample provider rather than from assay-based typing. The samples were drawn from two sources: the first 160 participants of the ongoing ImmuneRACE study, and 1,000 to 1,500 subjects contributed by 6 global collaborators. A freely available public database, intended as a resource for researchers studying the immune response to SARS-CoV-2, is where the repertoires were released. The sample metadata nearly always contained a de-identified subject ID, COVID-19 status, age in years and sex. The paper's findings and limits, for the study overall: The quantity of clinical and demographic metadata differed by source and by participant and was supplied without curation.

One collaborating source in Seattle enrolled patients during active infection and followed them longitudinally through the course of disease. Each collaborating institution followed its own protocols to collect whole blood in K2EDTA tubes. For TCRbeta analysis, collaborators shipped samples as frozen whole blood, isolated PBMCs, or DNA extracted from either of those sample types. Only a few counts were recorded for this clone. Its antigen remains undetermined. Within one base of it there is no much larger clone, and no base qualities were kept. TCRbeta CDR3 regions were amplified from genomic DNA using the immunoSEQ Assay, a bias-controlled multiplex PCR. In the paper's pipeline: The number of nucleated cells in each sample was estimated from the amplification of reference gene primers within the assay. Sequence reads were collapsed and filtered to measure the absolute abundance of every unique TCRbeta CDR3 rearrangement. For each sample, productive Simpson clonality was calculated as the square root of Simpson's diversity index over productive rearrangements. Not all clones reach the TCRdb copy of this immuneACCESS table, which keeps in-frame sequences only. Checked studies attribute under half of the gap to unresolved V genes and leave the rest unexplained. The V and J calls and the clone size are those of that table, but D and trimming were determined from the DNA. The sample includes 150,000 to 200,000 clones, with 70% to 90% observed a single time. Clones ranked in the top ten supply around 8.4% of the sample.

The germline V gene gives CDR1 as ENHRY and CDR2 as SYGVKD. Including the terminal cysteine and phenylalanine, the CDR3 comprises 13 residues. Kept here is only the CDR3 DNA, which spans 39 bases and is read in frame from base 1. Compared with germline, V lacks 7 bases and J lacks 5 bases; bases without a gene match: 7. The sequencing sample was made of peripheral blood. This receptor was obtained from a woman aged 80 or older with COVID-19, enrolled during active disease. The receptor chain draws on TRBV10-3 and TRBJ1-1; TRBD1 agrees with 7 junctional bases. The nucleotides read TGTGCCATCAAAGGGGGCGGAGGTACTGAAGCTTTCTTT. It translates to CAIKGGGGTEAFF.